The source of this T cell receptor beta chain is a study of shared clonotypes between healthy human individuals. V lost 3 bases, J lost 4 bases, and 3 bases stayed unmatched. This CDR3 has 15 residues. Germline V CDR1 and CDR2: SGHTA, FQGNSA. The data were produced by immunoSEQ multiplex PCR, yet TCRdb's version contains in-frame clones alone and is incomplete. The sample yields roughly 450,000 clones, around 74% seen once. The V call is TRBV7-2, the J call TRBJ2-1; TRBD1 aligns across 10 bases. Material: PBMCs. This receptor was taken from a middle-aged woman in good health. Some clones in this sample may be carry-over from other donors' samples. The CDR3 loop is CASSLWTGGYNEQFF. DNA of the CDR3: TGTGCCAGCAGCTTGTGGACAGGGGGTTACAATGAGCAGTTCTTC.